The sequence of this T cell receptor beta chain was determined in a study of PD-L1 blockade in urothelial cancer (dated 2017 in TCRdb). Notes on the research overall: All patients started therapy in about 2014 and received atezolizumab 1,200 mg intravenously every 3 weeks. About nine tenths of the roughly 30 patients were males with bladder-origin urothelial cancer, and about two thirds of the roughly 30 reported a prior smoking history. An ECOG performance status of 0 or 1 was recorded for the patients, and 0 to 3 prior chemotherapy regimens had been received by the patients. Blood samples were analyzed 3 weeks after the start of treatment (second dose) and 6 weeks after the start of treatment. Blood samples gave median yields of about 150,000 T cells and tens of thousands of unique TCRs, along with a median clonality of 0.080. Somatic, immune and clinical correlates of response to PD-L1 blockade with atezolizumab in urothelial cancer were the focus of an exploratory multi-omic analysis. TCR sequencing covered pretreatment tumor samples and matched, serially collected peripheral blood taken before and after atezolizumab treatment. Durable clinical benefit meant progression-free survival longer than 6 months, and TCR features were also tested against progression-free and overall survival. In the same patients, whole exome sequencing and RNA sequencing of pretreatment tumors were performed in addition to TCR sequencing. Under 10 patients achieved durable clinical benefit and approximately 20 did not. Under 30 patients had pretreatment blood TCR-seq, about 24 had at least one posttreatment blood collection, and about 24 had tumor TCR-seq. Findings and caveats that apply to the study as a whole: Improved progression-free and overall survival was found to be associated with pretreatment peripheral blood TCR clonality below the median. Small sample size (n of about 30) and many exploratory analyses mean the results are intended to be hypothesis-generating. At 3 weeks after the start of treatment, tumor-associated TCR clones in peripheral blood had expanded more in patients with durable benefit (n ≈ 20, p = 0.022).

To estimate absolute template abundance from read counts, synthetic TCR analog templates were spiked into each PCR. The immunoSEQ assay used bias-controlled V and J gene primers to amplify TCRbeta CDR3 regions from genomic DNA. Sequencing of rearranged TCRbeta segments was performed at approximately 20X coverage. The original pipeline was this. Clustering was used to correct sequencing errors, and CDR3s were annotated against IMGT to assign V, D and J genes. Out-of-frame and stop-codon sequences were excluded, and only productive TCRbeta rearrangements were used in downstream analyses. To compute clonality, Shannon entropy was normalized by the log of the number of unique productive sequences and then subtracted from one. Fisher's exact test with Benjamini-Hochberg correction, at a threshold of adjusted p below 0.01, was used to find clones that differed between time points or between blood and tumor. As stored in TCRdb, this immuneACCESS dataset retains in-frame rearrangements with V and J assigned. A fraction of the clones does not appear; measured against another copy, unresolved V genes explain less than half of the discrepancy, and the remainder lacks a known reason. For V, J and clone size, that table is used; D and trimming come from the DNA. The sample profile shows 25,000 to 35,000 clones; approximately 81% of them were found once. The biggest ten clones account for 2.5% to 3.5% of the sample.

A word on this clone: The antigen this receptor binds is unknown. Base-call qualities are not available, and no considerably larger clone is one nucleotide away.

Counted from cysteine to phenylalanine, this CDR3 has 14 amino acids. The DNA shown is the 42-base CDR3, in frame from base 1. CDR1 and CDR2 (SGHNT, YENEEA) derive from the germline V gene. The junction shows trimming of 5 bases on V and 6 bases on J, plus 14 bases between the germline ends. Sample time point, as interpreted from the label and publication: peripheral blood 6 weeks after treatment start. The cohort comprised approximately 30 patients with locally advanced or metastatic urothelial carcinoma treated at Memorial Sloan Kettering on a trial protocol. Peripheral blood mononuclear cells were collected from each patient pretreatment and during treatment, giving between 1 and 8 total time points per patient. The Qiagen DNeasy Blood extraction kit was used to purify genomic DNA from total PBMCs and from tumor samples. PBMCs were collected pretreatment and during treatment, and were isolated and stored as previously described.

This material consisted of PBMCs, taken around atezolizumab (anti-PD-L1) treatment. This sequence was found in a man aged 70-80 years with urothelial cancer. The V and J genes are TRBV11-3 and TRBJ1-3, with the identity of the D gene unclear. The base sequence is TGTGCCAGCAGCGGCGCGGGAAGCGAAAACACCATATATTTT. Its protein is CASSGAGSENTIYF.